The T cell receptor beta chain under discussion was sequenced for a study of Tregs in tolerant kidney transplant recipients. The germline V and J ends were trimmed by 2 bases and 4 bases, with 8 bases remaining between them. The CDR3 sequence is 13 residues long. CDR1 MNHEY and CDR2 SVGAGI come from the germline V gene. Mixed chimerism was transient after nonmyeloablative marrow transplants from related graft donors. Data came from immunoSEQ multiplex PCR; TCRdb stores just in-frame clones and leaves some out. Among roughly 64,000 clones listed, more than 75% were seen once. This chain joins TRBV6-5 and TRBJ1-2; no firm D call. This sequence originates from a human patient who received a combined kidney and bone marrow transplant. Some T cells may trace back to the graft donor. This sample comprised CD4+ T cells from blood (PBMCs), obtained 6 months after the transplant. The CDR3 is CASSYESIYGYTF. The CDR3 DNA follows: TGTGCCAGCAGTTACGAGTCAATCTATGGCTACACCTTC.